This is a list of T cell receptor beta chains from one sample in a study of PD-L1 blockade in urothelial cancer. TCRdb keeps only in-frame clones here, not all; method: immunoSEQ multiplex PCR. This sample has about 74,000 clones, with 85% to 90% found just once. Source: PBMCs, taken around atezolizumab (anti-PD-L1) treatment. These TCRs come from a man between 65 and 80 years old with urothelial cancer. Each CDR3 is given with its conserved first and last residue. The D gene is left open where the match is weak. The listing skips clone size in some rows; elsewhere it reads once, few, many or a size class.

cdr3_nt: TGTGCCAGCCGCAGGCCGAACACTGAAGCTTTCTTT
cdr3_aa: CASRRPNTEAFF
j_call: TRBJ1-1
d_call: -
v_call: TRBV19
clone_size: once

cdr3_nt: TGTGCCAGTAGTATAAAGGGGGAATTGGCCGGGGAGCTGTTTTTT
cdr3_aa: CASSIKGELAGELFF
j_call: TRBJ2-2
d_call: -
v_call: TRBV19
clone_size: -

cdr3_nt: TGTGCCAGCTCGCGCCCATACAATGAGCAGTTCTTC
cdr3_aa: CASSRPYNEQFF
j_call: TRBJ2-1
d_call: -
v_call: TRBV18
clone_size: -

cdr3_nt: TGTGCCAGCAGTTTAGGAAGCGGGAGTTACGAGCAGTACTTC
cdr3_aa: CASSLGSGSYEQYF
j_call: TRBJ2-7
d_call: TRBD2
v_call: TRBV27
clone_size: -

cdr3_nt: TGCGCCAGCAGCTTGGCCGGGGGTGCCAACTATGGCTACACCTTC
cdr3_aa: CASSLAGGANYGYTF
j_call: TRBJ1-2
d_call: -
v_call: TRBV5-1
clone_size: few

cdr3_nt: TGTGCCAGCAGTTTTGGCAGAACCTATGGCTACACCTTC
cdr3_aa: CASSFGRTYGYTF
j_call: TRBJ1-2
d_call: -
v_call: TRBV28
clone_size: -

cdr3_nt: TGTGCCAGCAGTAACGCTCCCCCAGGCCCCTATGGCTACACCTTC
cdr3_aa: CASSNAPPGPYGYTF
j_call: TRBJ1-2
d_call: -
v_call: TRBV28
clone_size: -

cdr3_nt: TGTGCCAGCAGTGATGAGTATAGCAATCAGCCCCAGCATTTT
cdr3_aa: CASSDEYSNQPQHF
j_call: TRBJ1-5
d_call: -
v_call: TRBV6-1
clone_size: -

cdr3_nt: TGTGCCTGGACCTCGAACAGGGCCGATACGCAGTATTTT
cdr3_aa: CAWTSNRADTQYF
j_call: TRBJ2-3
d_call: -
v_call: TRBV30
clone_size: -

cdr3_nt: TGCGCCAGCAGTGGAACGGGAGCCTCGAACACTGAAGCTTTCTTT
cdr3_aa: CASSGTGASNTEAFF
j_call: TRBJ1-1
d_call: -
v_call: TRBV5-1
clone_size: -

cdr3_nt: TGTGCCGCCGCTTTACGAACAGGGCAGCCGAACACTGAAGCTTTCTTT
cdr3_aa: CAAALRTGQPNTEAFF
j_call: TRBJ1-1
d_call: -
v_call: TRBV9
clone_size: once

cdr3_nt: TGTGCCAGCTCACCTCAACAGGGATTCGGGGAGCAGTTCTTC
cdr3_aa: CASSPQQGFGEQFF
j_call: TRBJ2-1
d_call: -
v_call: TRBV18
clone_size: -

cdr3_nt: TGTGCCAGCAGCTCTCCCAGGGGGCGCGGCAATCAGCCCCAGCATTTT
cdr3_aa: CASSSPRGRGNQPQHF
j_call: TRBJ1-5
d_call: TRBD1
v_call: TRBV7-2
clone_size: -

cdr3_nt: TGCGCCAGCAGCCCCTATTGGACAGGGGAAAACGAGCAGTACTTC
cdr3_aa: CASSPYWTGENEQYF
j_call: TRBJ2-7
d_call: TRBD1
v_call: TRBV4-1
clone_size: few

cdr3_nt: TGTGCCAGCAGCGTAGGAGTAGTATCGGATACGCAGTATTTT
cdr3_aa: CASSVGVVSDTQYF
j_call: TRBJ2-3
d_call: -
v_call: TRBV9
clone_size: -

cdr3_nt: TGTGCCAGCAGTGAAGAGCAGGTGGGTGCGCCCCAGCATTTT
cdr3_aa: CASSEEQVGAPQHF
j_call: TRBJ1-5
d_call: -
v_call: TRBV25-1
clone_size: -

cdr3_nt: TGTGCCAGAAGGGTCCCGACAGGGGAAGTAGGAGGCTACACCTTC
cdr3_aa: CARRVPTGEVGGYTF
j_call: TRBJ1-2
d_call: TRBD1
v_call: TRBV5-3
clone_size: -

cdr3_nt: TGTGCCAGCAGCCCCGGTGTTCGCTCTGGGGCCAACGTCCTGACTTTC
cdr3_aa: CASSPGVRSGANVLTF
j_call: TRBJ2-6
d_call: -
v_call: TRBV7-3
clone_size: -

cdr3_nt: TGTGCCAGCAGCACCGGGACTAGTCGAACCCAGTACTTC
cdr3_aa: CASSTGTSRTQYF
j_call: TRBJ2-5
d_call: TRBD2
v_call: TRBV28
clone_size: once